This T cell receptor beta chain was observed in a study of CD8+CD57+ T cells in acquired aplastic anemia. It was patients with CD8+CD57+ cell expansion by flow cytometry who were chosen for sequencing. V was trimmed by 6 bases and J by 4 bases, leaving 18 bases between them. In germline, CDR1 is LNHDA, CDR2 SQIVND (reference sequence). There are 15 residues in the CDR3. This clonotype was seen repeatedly, ten times or more. Using genomic DNA as the template, TCR beta VDJ and CDR3 profiling was carried out. TCRdb fed the reads into MiXCR, producing one record per CDR3 protein. The data contain about 120,000 distinct CDR3 sequences, 45% to 60% of them singletons.

The V and J genes are TRBV19 and TRBJ1-1, with D possibly TRBD1 on 6 matching bases. Sample: sorted CD4+, CD8+, or CD8+CD57+ T cells (not recorded which) from PBMCs. The source of this sequence is a human donor with aplastic anemia. CDR3 nucleotide sequence: TGTGCCAGTAGCTGGGGGGGGGCCTCGATCACTGAAGCTTTCTTT. It yields the protein CASSWGGASITEAFF.